The rows below give T cell receptor beta chains drawn from one sample of a study of blood T cell repertoires in COVID-19. Data came from immunoSEQ multiplex PCR; TCRdb stores just in-frame clones and leaves some out. The data contain 200,000 or so clones, 70% to 90% of them singletons. Material for sequencing was peripheral blood. These receptors all stem from a woman aged 45-60 years with acute or convalescent COVID-19. The CDR3 runs from the conserved cysteine through the conserved F or W. Each record gives: clone size, D gene, J gene, V gene, CDR3 DNA, CDR3 protein. D genes are given only for firm matches. Size tells how often a clone was seen (once, few, many) or the class of an expanded clone, and some rows leave it out.

. . TRBJ1-6 TRBV2 TGTGCCAGCACCCAAAGGGGTTCACCCCTCCACTTT CASTQRGSPLHF
. . TRBJ1-6 TRBV27 TGTGCCAGCGGGGGGGCAGCAGCGGCTTCACCCCTCCACTTT CASGGAAAASPLHF
. . TRBJ1-4 TRBV7-2 TGTGCCAGCAGCTTAGATGGGCAGGGAGGTGAAAAACTGTTTTTT CASSLDGQGGEKLFF
. . TRBJ2-2 TRBV5-1 TGCGCCAGCAGCTTACAGGGGAACACCGGGGAGCTGTTTTTT CASSLQGNTGELFF
. . TRBJ1-4 TRBV29-1 TGCAGCGTCGGGCGGGGCATTAATGAAAAACTGTTTTTT CSVGRGINEKLFF
. . TRBJ2-2 TRBV7-2 TGTGCCAGCAGCACACGACATAAGGGGACGAACACCGGGGAGCTGTTTTTT CASSTRHKGTNTGELFF
once TRBD1 TRBJ1-1 TRBV12-3/TRBV12-4 TGTGCCAGCAGTTTCAGGGGGACTGAAGCTTTCTTT CASSFRGTEAFF
. . TRBJ1-2 TRBV30 TGTGCCTGGATACGCGGGGGGGGTAAAAACTATGGCTACACCTTC CAWIRGGGKNYGYTF
. TRBD2 TRBJ2-3 TRBV15 TGTGCCACCAGCAGAGCCAGCGGGAGGAGTCGCACAGATACGCAGTATTTT CATSRASGRSRTDTQYF
few . TRBJ1-2 TRBV7-2 TGTGCCAGCAGCACCCAGGGAGGCGGTGGCTACACCTTC CASSTQGGGGYTF
. . TRBJ1-1 TRBV30 TGTGCCTGGAGTGTGTGGAGGGCCAACACTGAAGCTTTCTTT CAWSVWRANTEAFF
. TRBD1 TRBJ1-2 TRBV4-3 TGCGCCAGCAGCCAGGGGACAGGGGGCTATGGCTACACCTTC CASSQGTGGYGYTF
few . TRBJ1-5 TRBV18 TGTGCCAGCTCACCCGGCAGGGAAGGGGATCAGCCCCAGCATTTT CASSPGREGDQPQHF
. . TRBJ2-2 TRBV6-5 TGTGCCAGCAGTTATGGAGACACCGGGGAGCTGTTTTTT CASSYGDTGELFF
. . TRBJ1-1 TRBV19 TGTGCCAGTAGTACCGGTCCTGCGGAAGCTTTCTTT CASSTGPAEAFF
. . TRBJ2-7 TRBV5-1 TGCGCCAGCAGCGAGGTTCCCAATATCTCCTACGAGCAGTACTTC CASSEVPNISYEQYF
. . TRBJ2-5 TRBV14 TGTGCCAGCAGCCAAGATAAGGGAGCGACCCAGTACTTC CASSQDKGATQYF
. TRBD1 TRBJ2-2 TRBV27 TGTGCCGCGAGGGGGCGGAAGAACACCGGGGAGCTGTTTTTT CAARGRKNTGELFF
once TRBD1 TRBJ1-2 TRBV18 TGTGCCAGCTCACCACTGAACAGGGGGGATTATGGCTACACCTTC CASSPLNRGDYGYTF
. . TRBJ1-3 TRBV11-3 TGTGCCAGCAGCTTAGCAGTCTCCGGAAACACCATATATTTT CASSLAVSGNTIYF
few TRBD2 TRBJ2-1 TRBV2 TGTGCCAGCAGTGAAGGGGTAGCGGGAGCTTTGTTCTTC CASSEGVAGALFF
. . TRBJ2-3 TRBV24-1 TGTGCCACCAGTGATTTTGCGGGGCCGGGCACAGATACGCAGTATTTT CATSDFAGPGTDTQYF